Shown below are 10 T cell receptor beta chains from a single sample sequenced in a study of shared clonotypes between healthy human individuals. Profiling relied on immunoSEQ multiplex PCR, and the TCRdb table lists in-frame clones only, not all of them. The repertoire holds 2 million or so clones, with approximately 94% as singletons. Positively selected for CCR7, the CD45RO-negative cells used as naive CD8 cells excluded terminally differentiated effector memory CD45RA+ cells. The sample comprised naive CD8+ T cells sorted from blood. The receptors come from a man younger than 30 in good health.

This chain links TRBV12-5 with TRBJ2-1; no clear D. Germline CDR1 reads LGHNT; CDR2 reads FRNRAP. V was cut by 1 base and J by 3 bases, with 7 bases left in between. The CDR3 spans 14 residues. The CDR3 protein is CASGLASYYNEQFF. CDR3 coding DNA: TGTGCTAGTGGTTTGGCTAGTTACTACAATGAGCAGTTCTTC.

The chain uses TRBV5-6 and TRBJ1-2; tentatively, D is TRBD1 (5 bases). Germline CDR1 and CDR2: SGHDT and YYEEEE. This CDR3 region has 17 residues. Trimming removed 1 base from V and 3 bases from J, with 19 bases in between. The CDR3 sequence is CASSLLDTQVSHYGYTF. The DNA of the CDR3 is TGTGCCAGCAGCTTGTTGGACACCCAGGTTTCCCACTATGGCTACACCTTC.

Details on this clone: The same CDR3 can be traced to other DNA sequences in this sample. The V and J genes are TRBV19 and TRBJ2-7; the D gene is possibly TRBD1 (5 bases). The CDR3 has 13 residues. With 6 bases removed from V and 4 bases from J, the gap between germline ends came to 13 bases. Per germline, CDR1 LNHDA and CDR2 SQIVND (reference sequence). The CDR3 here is CASRAAGSYEQYF. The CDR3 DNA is TGTGCCAGTAGGGCGGCAGGGTCGTACGAGCAGTACTTC.

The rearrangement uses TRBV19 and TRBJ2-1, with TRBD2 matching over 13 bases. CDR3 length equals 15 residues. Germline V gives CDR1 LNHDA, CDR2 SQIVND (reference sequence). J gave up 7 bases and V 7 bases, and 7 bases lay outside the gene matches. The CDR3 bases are TGTGCCAGTACCCTACTAGCGGGAGGGTTTAATGAGCAGTTCTTC. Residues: CASTLLAGGFNEQFF.

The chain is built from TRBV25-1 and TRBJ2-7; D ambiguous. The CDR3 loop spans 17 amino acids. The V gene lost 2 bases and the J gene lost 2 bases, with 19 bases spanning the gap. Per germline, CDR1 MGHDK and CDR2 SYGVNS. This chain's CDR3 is CASSENRYVGSAYEQYF. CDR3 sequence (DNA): TGTGCCAGCAGTGAAAATAGGTATGTGGGGTCGGCCTACGAGCAGTACTTC.

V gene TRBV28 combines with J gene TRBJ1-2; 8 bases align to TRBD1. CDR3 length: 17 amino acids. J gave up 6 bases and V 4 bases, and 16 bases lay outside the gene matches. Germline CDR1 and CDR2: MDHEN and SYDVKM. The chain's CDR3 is CASSSPEHRGVTDGYTF. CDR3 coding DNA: TGTGCCAGCAGTTCGCCGGAGCACAGGGGGGTCACGGATGGCTACACCTTC.

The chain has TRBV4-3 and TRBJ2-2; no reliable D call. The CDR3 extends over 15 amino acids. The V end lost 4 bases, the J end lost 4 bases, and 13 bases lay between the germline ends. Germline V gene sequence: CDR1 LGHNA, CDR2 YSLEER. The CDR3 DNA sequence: TGCGCCAGCAGCCGAGATCTCGGCAGCACCGGGGAGCTGTTTTTT. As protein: CASSRDLGSTGELFF.

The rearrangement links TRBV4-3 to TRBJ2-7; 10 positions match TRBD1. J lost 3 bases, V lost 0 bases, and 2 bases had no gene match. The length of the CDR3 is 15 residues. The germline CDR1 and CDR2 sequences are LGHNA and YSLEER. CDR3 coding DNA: TGCGCCAGCAGCCAAGATGGACAGGGGGTCTACGAGCAGTACTTC. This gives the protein CASSQDGQGVYEQYF.

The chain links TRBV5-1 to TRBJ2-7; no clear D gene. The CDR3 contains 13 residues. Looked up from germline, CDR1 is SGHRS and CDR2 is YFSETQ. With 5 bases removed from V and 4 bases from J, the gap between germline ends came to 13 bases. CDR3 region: CASRQEPGYEQYF. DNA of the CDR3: TGCGCCAGCAGACAAGAGCCCGGGTACGAGCAGTACTTC. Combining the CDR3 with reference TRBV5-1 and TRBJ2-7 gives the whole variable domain KAGVTQTPRYLIKTRGQQVTLSCSPISGHRSVSWYQQTPGQGLQFLFEYFSETQRNKGNFPGRFSGRQFSNSRSEMNVSTLELGDSALYLCASRQEPGYEQYFGPGTRLTVT.

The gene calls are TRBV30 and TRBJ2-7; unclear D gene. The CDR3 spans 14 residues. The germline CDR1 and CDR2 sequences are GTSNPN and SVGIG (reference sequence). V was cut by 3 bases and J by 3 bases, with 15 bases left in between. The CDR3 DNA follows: TGTGCCTGGAGGAGGAAGGGCACATACTACGAGCAGTACTTC. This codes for CAWRRKGTYYEQYF.